One sample yielded the 20 T cell receptor gamma chains listed below, sequenced in a study of intestinal T cells in coeliac disease. TRG repertoires were amplified with LymphoTrack primers from roughly 0.2 ug of biopsy DNA. TCRdb re-analyzed the multiplex PCR reads via CATT. This sample has around 990 gamma-chain clones, with about 48% found just once. For each case, the template was genomic DNA from ten roughly 5-µm formalin-fixed paraffin-embedded scrolls. The sequenced sample was a duodenal biopsy. All receptors come from a human donor with celiac disease.

In its sample, this clone was seen a few times. TCRdb attributes to this sequence the protein of a much larger clone, which differs from the DNA translation at residue 9; a read error is likely, and the protein displayed is translated from the DNA. The gene calls are TRGV10 and TRGJP1. TRGV10 is classed as an ORF, of uncertain function. The CDR3 runs 14 residues. The DNA for the CDR3 is TGTGCTGCGTGGGAAGTTTCCACTAGTTGGTTCAAGATATTT. Translation: CAAWEVSTSWFKIF.

This clone was seen more than once but under ten times. This could be a read error, since a much larger clone is one nucleotide away. The sample carries other DNA sequences with the same CDR3. This chain joins TRGV10 and TRGJ1 or TRGJ2. TRGV10 is annotated as an ORF whose role is uncertain. The CDR3 is 13 residues long. This CDR3 is CAAWDHPYYKKLF. The CDR3 DNA sequence: TGTGCTGCGTGGGATCATCCCTATTATAAGAAGCTCTTT.

Worth noting for this clone: The protein given by TCRdb reflects a much larger clone and differs at residue 3 from this DNA's translation, likely from a read error; the protein shown is the DNA's translation. This chain connects TRGV8 to TRGJ1 or TRGJ2. The CDR3 loop spans 12 amino acids. CDR1 and CDR2 from the germline V gene are VENAVY and YDSYNSRV. The CDR3 nucleotides are TGTGCCATCTGGGATAGCGGCTATAAGAAACTCTTT. Its protein product is CAIWDSGYKKLF.

By sample share, this clone is large (0.1 to 1%). CDR3: CATWDERSWFKIF. The CDR3, as DNA: TGTGCCACCTGGGACGAGAGGAGCTGGTTCAAGATATTT. This sequence joins TRGV2 and TRGJP1. Germline values: CDR1 EGSNGY, CDR2 YDSYNSKV. Losses at the gene ends were 2 bases for V and 11 bases for J; bases not matched to a gene: 8. CDR3 length equals 13 residues.

V usage is TRGV10 and J usage is TRGJ1 or TRGJ2. Being an ORF, TRGV10 has a function that is uncertain. J gave up 13 bases and V 11 bases, and 15 bases lay outside the gene matches. This CDR3 comprises 11 residues. The DNA of the CDR3 is TGTGCTGCGGTGGGATTAGAAAGTAAACTCTTT. The encoded protein is CAAVGLESKLF.

This chain links TRGV4 with TRGJ1 or TRGJ2. The CDR3 has 12 residues. CDR1 and CDR2 (germline): EGSTGY, YDSYTSSV. The CDR3 region is CTPGSGGYKKLF. The CDR3 DNA sequence: TGTACACCTGGGTCGGGCGGTTATAAGAAACTCTTT.

In regard to this clone: Other DNA sequences within the sample encode an identical CDR3. V is TRGV2 and J is TRGJ1 or TRGJ2. Germline CDR1 is EGSNGY and CDR2 is YDSYNSKV. After removal of 12 bases from V and 4 bases from J, the junction contained 15 bases not matched to a gene. CDR3 length: 13 amino acids. The DNA for the CDR3 is TGTGCCGACCTGGGAGCCGACTATTATAAGAAACTCTTT. Amino acids: CADLGADYYKKLF.

As concerns this clone: This may arise from a read error, as a much more abundant clone is one base away. This sample includes further DNA sequences coding for the same CDR3. The chain couples TRGV10 to TRGJ1 or TRGJ2. TRGV10 is an ORF, with its function uncertain. There are 12 residues in the CDR3. DNA of the CDR3: TGTGCTGCGTGGGATTATTGGTATAAGAAACTCTTC. It is translated as CAAWDYWYKKLF.

This clone was counted once. CDR3 coding DNA: TGTGCCACCTGGGACGGTCTAAGTAGTGATTGGATCAAGACGTTT. Translation gives CATWDGLSSDWIKTF. The gene calls are TRGV2 and TRGJP2. The CDR3 contains 15 residues. J gave up 2 bases and V 1 base, and 4 bases lay outside the gene matches. Germline V gene sequence: CDR1 EGSNGY, CDR2 YDSYNSKV.

The chain combines TRGV10 with TRGJP1. TRGV10 is labeled an ORF, and its function is uncertain. J lost 0 bases, V lost 8 bases, and 19 bases had no gene match. The CDR3 sequence is 19 residues long. The CDR3 coding sequence is TGTGCTGCGTGGGGATTATCCGCAAATCCTAATACCACTGGTTGGTTCAAGATATTT. Protein sequence: CAAWGLSANPNTTGWFKIF.

V gene TRGV11 combines with J gene TRGJP2. TRGV11 is an ORF, and what it does is uncertain. The CDR3 extends over 14 amino acids. V shed 12 bases, J shed 3 bases, and the junction held 10 bases outside the gene matches. The CDR3 is CACLDSCSDWIKTF. The CDR3 coding sequence is TGTGCCTGCCTGGATTCTTGTAGTGATTGGATCAAGACGTTT.

The V gene is TRGV11, the J gene TRGJP1. TRGV11 is noted as an ORF with a role that remains uncertain. The V segment lost 13 bases and the J segment 0 bases; nucleotides outside the gene matches: 11. The length of the CDR3 is 15 residues. CDR3 bases: TGTGCCTGTGGATTGGGTTATACCACTGGTTGGTTCAAGATATTT. It specifies CACGLGYTTGWFKIF.

The chain employs TRGV2 and TRGJP1. The trim removed 8 bases at V and 1 base at J, leaving 16 bases unmatched. The CDR3 extends over 17 amino acids. Germline CDR1 reads EGSNGY; CDR2 reads YDSYNSKV. CDR3 protein: CATLGRAVGTTGWFKIF. CDR3 coding DNA: TGTGCCACCTTGGGACGGGCGGTAGGTACCACTGGTTGGTTCAAGATATTT.

Points on this clone: A clone one base away is much larger, so this may be a read error. The same CDR3 can be traced to other DNA sequences in this sample. J is TRGJ1 or TRGJ2 and V is TRGV10. TRGV10 is recorded as an ORF, its role being uncertain. This CDR3 is 13 amino acids long. In DNA, the CDR3 is TGTGCTGCGTGGGATCATCCCTATTATAAGAAACTCTTC. It codes for CAAWDHPYYKKLF.

This clone was seen a few times. The DNA translation disagrees with the TCRdb protein at residue 9, so the protein in this description comes from the DNA. This chain connects TRGV9 to TRGJ1 or TRGJ2. This CDR3 is 13 amino acids long. Germline V lookup: CDR1 GITISATS, CDR2 ISYDGTV (reference sequence). CDR3 amino acids: CALWEVYYHKKLF. The CDR3 bases are TGTGCCTTGTGGGAGGTGTATTATCATAAGAAACTCTTT.

Here the V gene is TRGV10, but the J gene went uncalled. TRGV10 is placed among ORFs of uncertain function. The CDR3 contains 17 residues. CDR3 nucleotide sequence: TGTGCTGCGTGGGATAAATCTAATTCTCAATTATTAATAAGTAAACTCTTT. This gives the protein CAAWDKSNSQLLISKLF.

In its sample, this clone is large. The gene calls are TRGV4 and TRGJ1 or TRGJ2. The germline gives CDR1 EGSTGY, CDR2 YDSYTSSV. V gave up 0 bases and J gave up 4 bases; unmatched junction bases: 6. This CDR3 has 14 residues. CDR3 in amino acids: CATWDGPRYYKKLF. CDR3 nucleotides: TGTGCCACCTGGGATGGGCCCCGATATTATAAGAAACTCTTT.

Points on this clone: TCRdb records a much larger clone's protein for this DNA, with a difference at residue 9 that likely arises from a read error; the protein given is the translation of the DNA. V and J are TRGV5 and TRGJP1. The CDR3 totals 13 residues. Germline V gives CDR1 VINAFY, CDR2 YDVSNSKD. The CDR3 protein is CATTHTTGRFKIF. The CDR3 DNA reads as TGTGCCACTACACATACCACTGGTCGGTTCAAGATATTT.

V is TRGV10 and J is TRGJ1 or TRGJ2. TRGV10 is assigned to the ORF class and has an uncertain function. The V and J ends lost 11 bases and 3 bases, in that order; junction bases with no gene match: 11. CDR3 length: 13 residues. For the CDR3, the DNA is TGTGCTGCGGTGGGATGGGCTTATTATAAGAAACTCTTT. It translates to CAAVGWAYYKKLF.

This chain uses TRGV10 with TRGJP1. TRGV10 is designated an ORF whose function remains uncertain. This CDR3 has 10 amino acids. The trim removed 8 bases at V and 15 bases at J, leaving 7 bases unmatched. The CDR3 loop reads CAAWGLVKIF. The CDR3 nucleotides are TGTGCTGCGTGGGGGTTGGTCAAGATATTT.